This T cell receptor beta chain was retrieved from a study of identical twins. Healthy Caucasians alone served as donors. With template switching, a universal primer site was added, and the cDNA carried unique molecular identifiers. Using its own MiXCR run on the 5' RACE reads, TCRdb lists one record per CDR3 protein. The data hold 310,000 or so distinct CDR3 sequences, with roughly 10% observed a single time. Per germline, CDR1 SGHTA and CDR2 FQGNSA. The CDR3 consists of 12 residues. V lost 3 bases and J lost 7; bases outside the gene matches: 1. This clonotype was seen at least ten times. Its target is unknown. Regarding the study as a whole: Memory repertoires lacked the insertion deficit that abundant cord blood beta clonotypes showed.

These data were also filed under a second study, of yellow fever vaccine responses in identical twins.

The sequenced material came from CD8+ T cells sorted from blood. This chain uses TRBV7-2 with TRBJ1-1, with 8 nucleotides matching TRBD1. The sequence was obtained from a woman between 18 and 29 years old in good health. CDR3 sequence: CASSFDRGEAFF. The CDR3 bases are TGTGCCAGCAGCTTTGACAGGGGTGAAGCTTTCTTT.